The 14 T cell receptor beta chains given below trace back to one sample, sequenced in a study of cytomegalovirus exposure and HLA in healthy donors. PCR used 60 Vbeta primers and 13 Jbeta primers. The table came from immunoSEQ multiplex PCR; TCRdb's copy has only in-frame clones and leaves some out. The table has approximately 110,000 clones, 70% to 80% seen once. The sample comprised PBMCs. Receptor source: a woman in her 40s in good health and CMV-seropositive.

The rearrangement links TRBV30 to TRBJ1-5; the D gene is possibly TRBD1 (6 bases). The CDR3 covers 14 residues. The germline CDR1 and CDR2 sequences are GTSNPN and SVGIG (reference sequence). Trimming removed 2 bases at V and 6 bases at J, with 14 bases between. The CDR3 sequence is CAWSRGGGGQPQHF. DNA of the CDR3: TGTGCCTGGAGTCGGGGGGGCGGCGGTCAGCCCCAGCATTTT. The full variable domain, in which reference TRBV30 and TRBJ1-5 provide the parts outside the CDR3, is SQTIHQWPATLVQPVGSPLSLECTVEGTSNPNLYWYRQAAGRGLQLLFYSVGIGQISSEVPQNLSASRPQDRQFILSSKKLLLSDSGFYLCAWSRGGGGQPQHFGDGTRLSIL.

This clone came up once. The CDR3 loop is CATSRPDGVNEKLFF. The CDR3 coding sequence is TGTGCCACCAGCAGGCCGGACGGGGTTAATGAAAAACTGTTTTTT. The V and J genes are TRBV15 and TRBJ1-4; D remains ambiguous. V lost 3 bases and J 4 bases, leaving 12 bases between the germline ends. This CDR3 has 15 residues. Germline V CDR1 and CDR2: LNHNV, YYDKDF (reference sequence).

V gene TRBV11-1 combines with J gene TRBJ2-2, with D possibly being TRBD2 (5 bases). Germline V gives CDR1 SGHAT, CDR2 FQDESV (reference sequence). V dropped 3 bases and J dropped 0 bases, with 5 bases sitting between them. CDR3 length: 14 amino acids. In nucleotides, the CDR3 is TGTGCCAGCAGCTTGACTACGAACACCGGGGAGCTGTTTTTT. It codes for CASSLTTNTGELFF.

The chain uses TRBV27 and TRBJ1-2, with TRBD1 matching over 10 bases. The length of the CDR3 is 15 residues. Germline V gene lookup returns CDR1 MNHEY and CDR2 SMNVEV (reference sequence). Losses at the gene ends were 3 bases for V and 5 bases for J; bases not matched to a gene: 6. The CDR3, as DNA: TGTGCCAGCAGTTTGTATAGGGACAGGGGATATGGCTACACCTTC. This encodes CASSLYRDRGYGYTF.

V and J are TRBV10-3 and TRBJ1-1; TRBD1 is a possible D gene (6 bases). V gave up 9 bases and J gave up 0 bases, with 11 bases separating them. This CDR3 is built from 13 residues. The V gene's germline CDR1 is ENHRY and CDR2 SYGVKD. The CDR3 loop reads CAMSTGLNTEAFF. The CDR3 coding sequence is TGTGCCATGTCGACAGGTCTGAACACTGAAGCTTTCTTT.

V gene TRBV6-5 combines with J gene TRBJ1-5, with D perhaps TRBD1 (5 bases). The V and J ends lost 6 bases and 4 bases respectively, with 13 bases between them. Germline V CDR1 and CDR2: MNHEY, SVGAGI. The CDR3 contains 14 residues. Here the CDR3 reads CASSRGTDNQPQHF. The CDR3 DNA reads TGTGCCAGCAGCCGGGGGACTGATAATCAGCCCCAGCATTTT.

In its sample, this clone was seen a few times. J is TRBJ2-1 and V is TRBV19, with D maybe TRBD1 (5 bases). The CDR3 is 14 amino acids. Between the trimmed V and J ends, which lost 6 bases and 8 bases, there was a span of 17 bases. The germline gives CDR1 LNHDA, CDR2 SQIVND (reference sequence). The DNA of the CDR3 is TGTGCCAGTAGCGCCGGACACCCCCGGTATGAGCAGTTCTTC. Translating it yields CASSAGHPRYEQFF. The full variable domain, in which reference TRBV19 and TRBJ2-1 provide the parts outside the CDR3, is DGGITQSPKYLFRKEGQNVTLSCEQNLNHDAMYWYRQDPGQGLRLIYYSQIVNDFQKGDIAEGYSVSREKKESFPLTVTSAQKNPTAFYLCASSAGHPRYEQFFGPGTRLTVL.

The chain employs TRBV4-1 and TRBJ1-2, with 10 bases fitting TRBD1. With V trimmed by 3 bases and J by 5 bases, 15 bases remained unmatched. This CDR3 is built from 18 residues. Germline V gene data show CDR1 as MGHRA and CDR2 as YSYEKL. CDR3 DNA: TGCGCCAGCAGCCATTCCCCGGGACAGGGGAGTTTATTATATGGCTACACCTTC. This gives the protein CASSHSPGQGSLLYGYTF.

The chain recombines TRBV6-5 with TRBJ2-6; 8 positions match TRBD1. The germline CDR1 and CDR2 sequences are MNHEY and SVGAGI. V lost 5 bases and J lost 3; bases outside the gene matches: 3. The CDR3 is 15 residues long. The CDR3 protein is CASSVQGVGANVLTF. The CDR3 DNA follows: TGTGCCAGCAGTGTACAGGGGGTTGGGGCCAACGTCCTGACTTTC.

The sample holds one count of this clone. This chain joins TRBV5-1 and TRBJ2-5, with 8 bases matching TRBD1. The CDR3 is 14 residues long. V lost 4 bases to trimming and J lost 0 bases; unmatched junction nucleotides: 2. Germline V CDR1 and CDR2: SGHRS, YFSETQ. The CDR3 loop is CASSQDRDQETQYF. Here the CDR3 DNA reads TGCGCCAGCAGCCAGGACAGGGACCAAGAGACCCAGTACTTC.

The chain couples TRBV6-5 to TRBJ2-3; TRBD2 matches at 10 bases. CDR1 and CDR2 from the germline V gene are MNHEY and SVGAGI. The J segment lost 2 bases and the V segment lost 8 bases, leaving 4 bases of the junction unmatched. CDR3 length: 14 amino acids. The CDR3 protein is CASGSGRHTDTQYF. CDR3 nucleotides: TGTGCCAGCGGTAGCGGGAGGCACACAGATACGCAGTATTTT.

The CDR3 DNA is TGTGCCAGCAGCTTAGTGGGGCGGGGGCGCGGTCAGCCCCAGCATTTT. Translation: CASSLVGRGRGQPQHF. The chain recombines TRBV7-8 with TRBJ1-5, with D perhaps matching TRBD1 (6 bases). The V gene's germline CDR1 is SGHVS and CDR2 FQNEAQ. The V gene lost 1 base and the J gene lost 6 bases, with 16 bases spanning the gap. This CDR3 is 16 amino acids long.

This clone was seen a few times. V usage is TRBV7-8 and J usage is TRBJ2-5, with 11 bases fitting TRBD2. V lost 1 base and J lost 5; bases outside the gene matches: 12. Germline V lookup: CDR1 SGHVS, CDR2 FQNEAQ. The CDR3 length is 18 residues. CDR3 amino acids: CASSLVGSSGGAGETQYF. CDR3 bases: TGTGCCAGCAGCTTAGTCGGGAGTAGCGGGGGGGCGGGTGAGACCCAGTACTTC.

This rearrangement joins TRBV6-6 to TRBJ2-5, with TRBD1 identical over 9 bases. The germline V gene has CDR1 MNHNY and CDR2 SVGAGI (reference sequence). There are 15 residues in the CDR3. The J segment lost 5 bases and the V segment lost 6 bases, leaving 10 bases of the junction unmatched. The CDR3 nucleotides are TGTGCCAGCAGCGCCGACCGGACAGGGGTCGAGACCCAGTACTTC. The encoded protein is CASSADRTGVETQYF.